These 21 T cell receptor beta chains originate from one sample sequenced in a study of T-cell reconstitution after alpha-beta-depleted transplantation in children. Unique molecular identifiers were used in preparing the TCRbeta library. MiXCR was run by TCRdb on the PCR reads, yielding one entry per CDR3 protein. The table lists 700,000 to 950,000 distinct CDR3 sequences, approximately 15% of them singletons. The sample in question was PBMCs, mostly from graft donor cells, obtained 360 days after TCRalphabeta/CD19-depleted stem cell transplant. The source is a male patient aged 10 to 17 who had a stem cell transplant for acute lymphoblastic leukemia, so the T cells may come from the graft donor.

V is TRBV5-5 and J is TRBJ2-2; the D is unclear. Germline-derived CDR1 and CDR2 are SGHKS and YYEKEE (reference sequence). V dropped 0 bases and J dropped 4 bases, with 10 bases sitting between them. The CDR3 loop spans 15 amino acids. In DNA form, the CDR3 reads TGTGCCAGCAGCTTGGCCAGGATAGTCACCGGGGAGCTGTTTTTT. This translates into CASSLARIVTGELFF.

The V and J genes are TRBV9 and TRBJ2-3; 9 positions agree with TRBD2. CDR3 size: 16 residues. CDR1 is SGDLS, CDR2 YYNGEE, per germline. V shed 3 bases, J shed 2 bases, and the junction held 7 bases outside the gene matches. The CDR3 DNA reads as TGTGCCAGCAGCGCTCGACTAGCGGCACTCACAGATACGCAGTATTTT. Its translation is CASSARLAALTDTQYF.

In this sample, this clonotype turned up a few times. CDR3 sequence (DNA): TGTGCCAGCAGGAAAGTAGGGGCGGGTGAGCAGTTCTTC. This codes for CASRKVGAGEQFF. The gene calls are TRBV11-2 and TRBJ2-1; D could derive from TRBD1 or TRBD2 (5 bases each). CDR3 length: 13 residues. Germline V gene sequence: CDR1 SGHAT, CDR2 FQNNGV. With 6 bases removed from V and 9 bases from J, the gap between germline ends came to 15 bases.

Only a few counts were recorded for this clonotype. This chain links TRBV9 with TRBJ2-3, with 11 bases matching TRBD2. Losses at the gene ends were 2 bases for V and 0 bases for J; bases not matched to a gene: 2. Germline CDR1 reads SGDLS; CDR2 reads YYNGEE. CDR3 length: 16 residues. This chain's CDR3 is CASSVTSGASTDTQYF. In DNA, the CDR3 is TGTGCCAGCAGCGTGACTAGCGGGGCTAGCACAGATACGCAGTATTTT.

This clonotype was found a few times. This chain uses TRBV25-1 with TRBJ2-1; D uncertain. The germline V and J ends were trimmed by 1 base and 3 bases, with 7 bases remaining between them. Germline-derived CDR1 and CDR2 are MGHDK and SYGVNS. The CDR3 is made up of 14 amino acids. The CDR3 region is CASSESPSYNEQFF. The CDR3, as DNA: TGTGCCAGCAGTGAATCACCTAGCTACAATGAGCAGTTCTTC.

This clonotype was found many times. This chain joins TRBV12-3 or TRBV12-4 and TRBJ2-5; the D gene is possibly TRBD2 (5 bases). CDR3 size: 12 residues. V lost 6 bases and J 5 bases, leaving 10 bases between the germline ends. CDR3 sequence reads: CASSWTAETQYF. The CDR3 DNA follows: TGTGCCAGCAGCTGGACTGCGGAGACCCAGTACTTC.

The V gene is TRBV5-1, the J gene TRBJ2-2; D perhaps matches TRBD1 (6 bases). Germline CDR1 and CDR2: SGHRS and YFSETQ. This CDR3 spans 15 amino acids. Deletions cut 4 bases from V and 6 bases from J, with 16 bases between. CDR3 sequence: CASSRDQGFAGELFF. CDR3 DNA sequence: TGCGCCAGCAGCCGGGATCAGGGGTTCGCCGGGGAGCTGTTTTTT.

This clonotype was counted only a few times. J is TRBJ2-7 and V is TRBV20-1; 7 positions match TRBD1. The CDR3 spans 14 residues. Germline V gene sequence: CDR1 DFQATT, CDR2 SNEGSKA (reference sequence). The J segment lost 2 bases and the V segment lost 6 bases, leaving 10 bases of the junction unmatched. The CDR3 sequence: CSAPQGWPPYEQYF. DNA for the CDR3: TGCAGTGCCCCACAGGGGTGGCCCCCCTACGAGCAGTACTTC.

For the CDR3, the DNA is TGTGCCAGCAGCCAGTTTGAGGATGAGCAGTTCTTC. It yields the protein CASSQFEDEQFF. The V call is TRBV14, the J call TRBJ2-1; D is unclear. The CDR3 extends over 12 amino acids. V lost 3 bases and J 8 bases, leaving 8 bases between the germline ends. CDR1 and CDR2 from the germline V gene are SGHDN and FVKESK.

V gene TRBV5-1 combines with J gene TRBJ2-7, with D possibly being TRBD1 (6 bases). The CDR3 covers 13 residues. The V gene lost 3 bases and the J gene lost 5 bases, with 12 bases spanning the gap. The V gene's germline CDR1 is SGHRS and CDR2 YFSETQ. CDR3 residues: CASSSDRWNEQYF. CDR3 nucleotide sequence: TGCGCCAGCAGCTCCGACAGGTGGAACGAGCAGTACTTC. The variable domain in full, completed from reference TRBV5-1 and TRBJ2-7, reads KAGVTQTPRYLIKTRGQQVTLSCSPISGHRSVSWYQQTPGQGLQFLFEYFSETQRNKGNFPGRFSGRQFSNSRSEMNVSTLELGDSALYLCASSSDRWNEQYFGPGTRLTVT.

This clonotype was counted between two and nine times. The chain joins TRBV27 to TRBJ2-7; 7 bases match TRBD2. The ends lost 4 bases at V and 3 bases at J; junction bases unmatched: 6. Germline-derived CDR1 and CDR2 are MNHEY and SMNVEV (reference sequence). The CDR3 contains 14 residues. The CDR3 spells CASSSPSGHYEQYF. CDR3 DNA sequence: TGTGCCAGCAGTTCGCCTAGCGGACACTACGAGCAGTACTTC.

This clonotype was seen a handful of times. The chain employs TRBV2 and TRBJ2-7; 9 nucleotides match TRBD2. This CDR3 contains 15 residues. Germline V gene lookup returns CDR1 SNHLY and CDR2 FYNNEI. The trim removed 8 bases at V and 5 bases at J, leaving 13 bases unmatched. CDR3 in amino acids: CASRSLPSGIDEQYF. Written as DNA, the CDR3 is TGTGCCAGCCGTTCTTTGCCTAGCGGGATCGACGAGCAGTACTTC.

This chain uses TRBV2 with TRBJ2-1; no clear D. The germline CDR1 and CDR2 sequences are SNHLY and FYNNEI. Trimming left V 3 bases short and J 2 bases short, with 17 bases between. CDR3 length equals 17 residues. CDR3 region: CASSEREFLAPYNEQFF. CDR3 coding DNA: TGTGCCAGCAGTGAGAGAGAGTTCCTTGCCCCCTACAATGAGCAGTTCTTC.

The gene calls are TRBV20-1 and TRBJ2-7; D is possibly TRBD1 or TRBD2 (5 bases each). The germline V gene has CDR1 DFQATT and CDR2 SNEGSKA (reference sequence). This CDR3 region has 15 residues. Trimming removed 6 bases from V and 2 bases from J, with 20 bases in between. CDR3 amino acids: CSAINGQRGAYEQYF. CDR3 sequence (DNA): TGCAGTGCCATCAACGGCCAAAGGGGAGCCTACGAGCAGTACTTC.

The chain joins TRBV12-3 or TRBV12-4 to TRBJ1-4; 12 bases agree with TRBD1. V shed 3 bases and J 7 bases; nucleotides not matched to a gene: 6. The CDR3 runs 16 residues. The DNA for the CDR3 is TGTGCCAGCAGTTTCCCCGGGACAGGGGGCTCTGAAAAACTGTTTTTT. It is translated as CASSFPGTGGSEKLFF.

This clonotype was counted ten times or more. The V call is TRBV12-3 or TRBV12-4, the J call TRBJ2-5; D is perhaps TRBD2 (5 bases). Trimming took 6 bases from V and 3 from J, leaving 8 bases between them. This CDR3 spans 12 amino acids. CDR3 amino acids: CASSKREETQYF. CDR3 DNA: TGTGCCAGCAGCAAGAGGGAAGAGACCCAGTACTTC.

This clonotype was picked up one time. The gene calls are TRBV24-1 and TRBJ2-1, with 9 nucleotides matching TRBD2. The CDR3 contains 23 residues. The V and J ends lost 9 bases and 0 bases, in that order; junction bases with no gene match: 29. Germline assignment: CDR1 KGHDR and CDR2 SFDVKD. DNA of the CDR3: TGTGCCACCTCTACGAAGCGGGGGGTAGCGGTCAGTAATACGCCTAGCTCCTACAATGAGCAGTTCTTC. Its translation is CATSTKRGVAVSNTPSSYNEQFF.

This clonotype was seen a handful of times. The chain recombines TRBV6-1 with TRBJ2-5; D unclear. The CDR3 totals 15 residues. Trimming cost V 2 bases and J 4 bases, with 14 bases left between them. Germline V lookup: CDR1 MNHNS, CDR2 SASEGT. CDR3 loop: CASSESWGWTETQYF. CDR3 nucleotides: TGTGCCAGCAGTGAATCCTGGGGTTGGACAGAGACCCAGTACTTC.

The chain recombines TRBV14 with TRBJ2-7; D ambiguous. The V and J ends lost 0 bases and 1 base respectively, with 19 bases between them. Germline values: CDR1 SGHDN, CDR2 FVKESK. CDR3 length: 18 amino acids. The CDR3 reads CASSQESRPLPKSYEQYF. DNA of the CDR3: TGTGCCAGCAGCCAAGAAAGTCGGCCCCTGCCAAAGTCCTACGAGCAGTACTTC.

This clonotype was counted a few times. J is TRBJ2-1 and V is TRBV5-1; TRBD2 matches at 10 bases. The CDR3 sequence is 14 residues long. Germline V gene lookup returns CDR1 SGHRS and CDR2 YFSETQ. The V and J ends lost 3 bases and 7 bases, in that order; junction bases with no gene match: 4. CDR3 coding DNA: TGCGCCAGCAGCTCACTAGCGGGACGGAATGAGCAGTTCTTC. The encoded protein is CASSSLAGRNEQFF.

The chain uses TRBV29-1 and TRBJ2-2, with D possibly TRBD1 on 5 matching bases. CDR1 SQVTM and CDR2 ANQGSEA come from the germline V gene. The CDR3 spans 15 residues. With 0 bases removed from V and 0 bases from J, the gap between germline ends came to 8 bases. The CDR3 DNA follows: TGCAGCGTTGAAGATCGCAGGGCGAACACCGGGGAGCTGTTTTTT. This sequence encodes CSVEDRRANTGELFF.